These T cell receptor beta chains were read from a single sample in a study of blood T cell repertoires in COVID-19. Assay used: immunoSEQ multiplex PCR; TCRdb lists only in-frame clones, some missing. The sample contains approximately 140,000 clones, roughly 84% of which appear only once. The specimen was PBMCs or T cells enriched from blood (not recorded which). All receptors come from a man aged 40-50 years with acute COVID-19. The CDR3 runs from the conserved cysteine through the conserved F or W.

j_call v_call cdr3_aa
TRBJ2-2 TRBV11-2 CASSLRGGNGELFF
TRBJ1-1 TRBV6-5 CASSPQGFAEAFF
TRBJ1-2 TRBV28 CASSNPWQGEDGYTF
TRBJ1-2 TRBV5-1 CASSLGQGGGYTF
TRBJ2-7 TRBV15 CATSRGPSGRRYEQYF
TRBJ1-2 TRBV7-2 CASRFTTGDHGYTF
TRBJ2-3 TRBV18 CASSRPLLGDTQYF
TRBJ1-3 TRBV5-4 CASSLGQGLGNTIYF
TRBJ1-6 TRBV11-2 CASRDGGLDSPLHF
TRBJ2-5 TRBV10-2 CASSPFRDRGGETQYF
TRBJ2-3 TRBV28 CASSSLAATDTQYF
TRBJ2-7 TRBV6-5 CASRSNRGGYEQYF
TRBJ2-3 TRBV27 CASSLSGRVPTRASTDTQYF
TRBJ2-3 TRBV27 CARPGTSDSTDTQYF
TRBJ2-3 TRBV5-8 CASSWQLAGDVDTQYF
TRBJ2-5 TRBV7-2 CASSLVGGFQETQYF
TRBJ2-7 TRBV3-1/TRBV3-2 CASSQENGLVAYEQYF
TRBJ2-5 TRBV15 CATSRDLAGETQYF
TRBJ2-7 TRBV10-3 CATQTGGFYEQYF
TRBJ2-3 TRBV5-1 CASRPQAGMVDTQYF
TRBJ2-1 TRBV1 CTSSQGGWEGAHERPSSYNEQFF